Sequencing of this TCR beta chain was carried out in a study of patients and donors after allogeneic stem cell transplantation. TCRdb reprocessed the RT-PCR reads via MiXCR and lists one record per CDR3 protein. This table holds roughly 880,000 distinct CDR3 sequences, approximately 18% found once. J lost 5 bases, V lost 1 base, and 13 bases had no gene match. The CDR3 is 17 residues long. This clonotype showed up just a few times. This TCR was sampled from a human donor who was either an allogeneic HSCT recipient or a stem cell or donor lymphocyte infusion donor (not recorded which). It is not recorded whose cells these are; they may come from a transplant donor. The chain uses TRBV12-3 or TRBV12-4 and TRBJ2-7, with 8 bases matching TRBD2. Sequencing was done on a sample of blood, either unsorted or a sorted T cell fraction (not recorded which). The CDR3 DNA is TGTGCCAGCAGTTTAGGCCTAGCGGGCCCCGGGCTGGACGAGCAGTACTTC. As protein: CASSLGLAGPGLDEQYF.